Presented here are 32 T cell receptor beta chains from one specimen sequenced in a study of radiotherapy plus CTLA-4 blockade in lung cancer. Data came from immunoSEQ multiplex PCR; TCRdb stores just in-frame clones and leaves some out. The sample has more than 25,000 clones, approximately 79% seen once; the top ten hold around 7.7%. The sample was peripheral blood, taken from a patient treated with radiotherapy plus ipilimumab. The receptors stem from a human donor with non-small cell lung cancer who had stable disease on radiotherapy plus ipilimumab.

This clone was counted a few times. This chain joins TRBV9 and TRBJ1-5, with TRBD1 matching over 10 bases. V shed 4 bases, J shed 7 bases, and the junction held 5 bases outside the gene matches. Germline assignment: CDR1 SGDLS and CDR2 YYNGEE. The CDR3 loop spans 14 amino acids. The CDR3 DNA is TGTGCCAGCAGCTCACTGGGACAGGGGCAGCCCCAGCATTTT. Translated: CASSSLGQGQPQHF.

V usage is TRBV2 and J usage is TRBJ1-3, with 7 bases fitting TRBD1. After removal of 5 bases from V and 4 bases from J, the junction contained 8 bases not matched to a gene. Germline CDR1 SNHLY, CDR2 FYNNEI. CDR3 length equals 15 residues. The CDR3 DNA reads TGTGCCAGCAGTCCCACAGGGGCTGCGGGAAACACCATATATTTT. Translation gives CASSPTGAAGNTIYF.

This sequence joins TRBV5-4 and TRBJ1-2; D gene uncertain. V lost 7 bases, J lost 4 bases, and 23 bases lay in between. Germline CDR1 SGHNT, CDR2 YYREEE (reference sequence). The CDR3 consists of 16 residues. CDR3 nucleotide sequence: TGTGCCAGCCTACTGAGCTTACCAGGAAAGACCTATGGCTACACCTTC. Translated, it gives CASLLSLPGKTYGYTF.

The chain employs TRBV6-6 and TRBJ1-2; 9 bases agree with TRBD1. The CDR3 sequence is 15 residues long. Germline CDR1 is MNHNY and CDR2 is SVGAGI (reference sequence). J lost 2 bases, V lost 6 bases, and 7 bases had no gene match. The CDR3 region has the DNA TGTGCCAGCAGACCCAAGGGACAGGGAAACTATGGCTACACCTTC. Translating gives CASRPKGQGNYGYTF.

The chain carries TRBV19 and TRBJ1-2, with D unclear. Trimming shortened V by 2 bases and J by 2 bases, and 18 bases separated the two germline ends. CDR1 and CDR2 (germline): LNHDA, SQIVND (reference sequence). This CDR3 comprises 17 residues. Here the CDR3 DNA reads TGTGCCAGTAGTATAAATACGCGGGATTCCAAGAACTATGGCTACACCTTC. This encodes CASSINTRDSKNYGYTF. The variable domain in full, completed from reference TRBV19 and TRBJ1-2, reads DGGITQSPKYLFRKEGQNVTLSCEQNLNHDAMYWYRQDPGQGLRLIYYSQIVNDFQKGDIAEGYSVSREKKESFPLTVTSAQKNPTAFYLCASSINTRDSKNYGYTFGSGTRLTVV.

V and J are TRBV7-8 and TRBJ1-5, with no clear D. CDR1 is SGHVS and CDR2 is FQNEAQ in the germline V gene. The CDR3 consists of 16 residues. Trimming took 2 bases from V and 2 from J, leaving 13 bases between them. This CDR3 reads CASSLYEREGNQPQHF. In DNA form, the CDR3 reads TGTGCCAGCAGCTTATACGAAAGGGAGGGCAATCAGCCCCAGCATTTT.

The chain links TRBV5-1 to TRBJ2-5, with D hard to call. Trimming stripped 0 bases from V and 6 bases from J, with 3 bases between. The germline V gene has CDR1 SGHRS and CDR2 YFSETQ. This CDR3 region has 11 residues. This chain's CDR3 is CASSLGKTQYF. The CDR3 DNA reads as TGCGCCAGCAGCTTGGGAAAGACCCAGTACTTC.

In its sample, this clone was seen a few times. V usage is TRBV19 and J usage is TRBJ2-5; TRBD2 matches at 12 bases. CDR1 is LNHDA, CDR2 SQIVND, per germline (reference sequence). J lost 5 bases, V lost 3 bases, and 10 bases had no gene match. The CDR3 has 17 amino acids. The CDR3 is CASSMMGGGTSGETQYF. The CDR3 DNA follows: TGTGCCAGTAGTATGATGGGTGGAGGGACTAGCGGGGAGACCCAGTACTTC.

The chain couples TRBV2 to TRBJ1-2; D is uncertain. The germline V gene has CDR1 SNHLY and CDR2 FYNNEI. The CDR3 loop spans 14 amino acids. V dropped 6 bases and J dropped 4 bases, with 15 bases sitting between them. The CDR3 nucleotides read TGTGCCAGCAGGCTCTCGGGAACAGTCTATGGCTACACCTTC. This encodes CASRLSGTVYGYTF.

The chain joins TRBV29-1 to TRBJ1-1; no clear D gene. This CDR3 spans 11 amino acids. The V gene's germline CDR1 is SQVTM and CDR2 ANQGSEA. V was trimmed by 3 bases and J by 0 bases, leaving 2 bases between them. The CDR3 loop reads CSVEVNTEAFF. The CDR3 nucleotides are TGCAGCGTTGAGGTGAACACTGAAGCTTTCTTT.

The rearrangement uses TRBV2 and TRBJ1-1, with 9 bases fitting TRBD1. CDR1 is SNHLY, CDR2 FYNNEI, per germline. The CDR3 is made up of 12 amino acids. The V segment lost 7 bases and the J segment 11 bases; nucleotides outside the gene matches: 8. The CDR3 loop is CASTLTGGRAFF. The CDR3 DNA follows: TGTGCCAGCACCTTAACAGGGGGCAGGGCTTTCTTT.

This clone was found a few times. The V call is TRBV10-3, the J call TRBJ1-3; D unclear. The CDR3 sequence is 16 residues long. Germline CDR1 and CDR2: ENHRY and SYGVKD. Trimming cost V 5 bases and J 0 bases, with 14 bases left between them. CDR3 loop: CAISPVSLRSGNTIYF. The CDR3 bases are TGTGCCATCAGTCCTGTCTCCCTTCGCTCTGGAAACACCATATATTTT.

About this clone: The same CDR3 also results from other DNA sequences found in this sample. V gene TRBV10-1 combines with J gene TRBJ1-1; 12 bases agree with TRBD1. Unmatched junction bases numbered 3, after V lost 4 bases and J lost 6 bases. The length of the CDR3 is 14 residues. CDR1 is WNHNN and CDR2 is SYGVQD in the germline V gene (reference sequence). This chain's CDR3 is CASSAGTGGSEAFF. CDR3 coding DNA: TGCGCCAGCAGTGCGGGGACAGGGGGCTCTGAAGCTTTCTTT.

The chain combines TRBV15 with TRBJ2-7, with D unclear. The germline CDR1 and CDR2 sequences are LNHNV and YYDKDF (reference sequence). This CDR3 is built from 12 residues. V shed 1 base and J shed 6 bases, with 7 bases lying between them. CDR3 sequence (DNA): TGTGCCACCAGCAGAGTAGGGTTCGAGCAGTACTTC. It specifies CATSRVGFEQYF.

This rearrangement joins TRBV28 to TRBJ1-2; TRBD1 matches 7 bases. V shed 4 bases and J 8 bases; nucleotides not matched to a gene: 19. The CDR3 spans 17 residues. Germline V gene sequence: CDR1 MDHEN, CDR2 SYDVKM. Here the CDR3 DNA reads TGTGCCAGCAGTTCCACATCGACAGGGAGAATTACAAACGGCTACACCTTC. This encodes CASSSTSTGRITNGYTF.

This clone was counted a single time. CDR3 DNA sequence: TGTGCCAGCTCACCACCGACTAGCACAGATACGCAGTATTTT. Protein: CASSPPTSTDTQYF. The genes are TRBV18 and TRBJ2-3; D remains unclear. The V gene's germline CDR1 is KGHSH and CDR2 LQKENI. Trimming took 0 bases from V and 0 from J, leaving 4 bases between them. CDR3 size: 14 residues.

The CDR3 DNA sequence: TGTGCCAGCAGCGTAGCAGGGGCCTTTGGCTACACCTTC. It specifies CASSVAGAFGYTF. The V and J genes are TRBV9 and TRBJ1-2, with D maybe TRBD1 (6 bases). The CDR3 spans 13 residues. V lost 0 bases, J lost 7 bases, and 10 bases lay in between. Looked up from germline, CDR1 is SGDLS and CDR2 is YYNGEE.

The genes are TRBV7-6 and TRBJ2-2, with a weak D call TRBD1 (6 bases). CDR1 is SGHVS, CDR2 FNYEAQ, per germline. Deletions cut 3 bases from V and 1 base from J, with 6 bases between. The CDR3 totals 14 residues. CDR3 nucleotide sequence: TGTGCCAGCAGCTTGGGACAGAACACCGGGGAGCTGTTTTTT. This sequence encodes CASSLGQNTGELFF.

J is TRBJ1-6 and V is TRBV18; D remains unclear. The ends were cut back, 3 bases at V and 12 bases at J, with 12 bases in the middle. Germline values: CDR1 KGHSH, CDR2 LQKENI. CDR3 length: 13 residues. The CDR3 bases are TGTGCCAGCTCACCTGGGTCGAAAGTACCCCTCCACTTT. It yields the protein CASSPGSKVPLHF.

This clone was seen only once. The V and J genes are TRBV7-2 and TRBJ1-2; D might be TRBD1 (6 bases). The CDR3 totals 14 residues. Germline V lookup: CDR1 SGHTA, CDR2 FQGNSA. Trimming took 6 bases from V and 4 from J, leaving 15 bases between them. The CDR3 loop is CASSFHDRPYGYTF. For the CDR3, the DNA is TGTGCCAGCAGTTTTCATGACAGGCCCTATGGCTACACCTTC.

The rearrangement joins TRBV2 to TRBJ2-7; a weak D match, TRBD1 (6 bases). Germline CDR1 and CDR2: SNHLY and FYNNEI. The CDR3 is 12 amino acids. V lost 4 bases and J lost 3, with 7 bases in between. The CDR3 loop reads CASSGTVYEQYV. In DNA form, the CDR3 reads TGTGCCAGCAGTGGGACAGTCTACGAGCAGTACGTC.

The chain carries TRBV4-2 and TRBJ1-6; D gene uncertain. V dropped 4 bases and J dropped 4 bases, with 11 bases sitting between them. The CDR3 is 15 residues long. The germline CDR1 and CDR2 sequences are LGHNA and YNFKEQ. The CDR3 sequence: CASSPPGEYNSPLHF. As DNA, the CDR3 is TGTGCCAGCAGCCCGCCGGGAGAGTATAATTCACCCCTCCACTTT.

The rearrangement links TRBV27 to TRBJ2-7; D gene ambiguous. Trimming shortened V by 6 bases and J by 4 bases, and 19 bases separated the two germline ends. CDR1 and CDR2 from the germline V gene are MNHEY and SMNVEV (reference sequence). The CDR3 totals 15 residues. Written as DNA, the CDR3 is TGTGCCAGCAGCCGCACAGCCTCTACCCTTTACGAGCAGTACGTC. Translated: CASSRTASTLYEQYV.

This clone was counted a few times. The rearrangement links TRBV9 to TRBJ1-4; no reliable D call. Germline CDR1 reads SGDLS; CDR2 reads YYNGEE. This CDR3 has 16 amino acids. Trimming removed 0 bases from V and 4 bases from J, with 13 bases in between. In nucleotides, the CDR3 is TGTGCCAGCAGCGTAGGCGGGAGGGCCTATAATGAAAAACTGTTTTTT. This sequence encodes CASSVGGRAYNEKLFF.

The chain couples TRBV6-5 to TRBJ2-3, with TRBD1 identical over 7 bases. The CDR3 has 15 amino acids. In germline, CDR1 is MNHEY, CDR2 SVGAGI. The J segment lost 0 bases and the V segment lost 5 bases, leaving 5 bases of the junction unmatched. CDR3 sequence: CASSAQGHSTDTQYF. The CDR3 DNA is TGTGCCAGCAGTGCACAGGGGCACAGCACAGATACGCAGTATTTT.

This chain links TRBV6-4 with TRBJ2-6; tentative D call: TRBD1 (6 bases). The germline CDR1 and CDR2 sequences are MRHNA and SNTAGT. V was shortened by 4 bases and J by 1 base, with 8 bases between the two germline ends. CDR3 length: 15 amino acids. CDR3 region: CASSGTVSGANVLTF. The CDR3, as DNA: TGTGCCAGCAGTGGGACAGTTTCTGGGGCCAACGTCCTGACTTTC.

The chain joins TRBV7-8 to TRBJ1-6; D uncertain. V gave up 1 base and J gave up 10 bases, with 14 bases separating them. There are 15 residues in the CDR3. Germline CDR1 reads SGHVS; CDR2 reads FQNEAQ. This chain's CDR3 is CASSLESRGTSPLHF. CDR3 nucleotide sequence: TGTGCCAGCAGCTTAGAAAGCCGGGGAACCTCACCCCTCCACTTT. The whole variable domain, filled in from reference TRBV7-8 and TRBJ1-6, reads GAGVSQSPRYKVAKRGQDVALRCDPISGHVSLFWYQQALGQGPEFLTYFQNEAQLDKSGLPSDRFFAERPEGSVSTLKIQRTQQEDSAVYLCASSLESRGTSPLHFGNGTRLTVT.

The chain recombines TRBV9 with TRBJ2-2; TRBD1 matches 12 bases. After removal of 2 bases from V and 7 bases from J, the junction contained 6 bases not matched to a gene. This CDR3 is 16 amino acids long. Germline lookup yields CDR1 SGDLS and CDR2 YYNGEE. CDR3 protein: CASSVTGQGAIGELFF. In nucleotides, the CDR3 is TGTGCCAGCAGCGTTACGGGACAGGGGGCAATCGGGGAGCTGTTTTTT. Using reference TRBV9 and TRBJ2-2 for the parts outside the CDR3, the full variable domain is DSGVTQTPKHLITATGQRVTLRCSPRSGDLSVYWYQQSLDQGLQFLIQYYNGEERAKGNILERFSAQQFPDLHSELNLSSLELGDSALYFCASSVTGQGAIGELFFGEGSRLTVL.

The CDR3 DNA is TGTGCCAGCAGTGTGCAGGGGGCGCGGTTGAATGGCTACACCTTC. This gives the protein CASSVQGARLNGYTF. The rearrangement uses TRBV6-1 and TRBJ1-2, with 8 bases lining up with TRBD1. CDR1 is MNHNS, CDR2 SASEGT, per germline. The J segment lost 6 bases and the V segment lost 4 bases, leaving 10 bases of the junction unmatched. The CDR3 has 15 amino acids.

This clone was recorded once. The chain couples TRBV30 to TRBJ1-5; 7 nucleotides align to TRBD1. V dropped 3 bases and J dropped 1; count of bases not matched to a gene: 0. The CDR3 runs 13 residues. Germline loops: CDR1 GTSNPN, CDR2 SVGIG (reference sequence). The CDR3 protein is CAWRGQSNQPQHF. For the CDR3, the DNA is TGTGCCTGGAGGGGACAGAGCAATCAGCCCCAGCATTTT.

The chain employs TRBV19 and TRBJ2-3; no firm D call. The germline V and J ends were trimmed by 3 bases and 0 bases, with 4 bases remaining between them. Germline V gene data show CDR1 as LNHDA and CDR2 as SQIVND (reference sequence). CDR3 size: 13 residues. Written as DNA, the CDR3 is TGTGCCAGTAGTATCGCCAGCACAGATACGCAGTATTTT. Translating it yields CASSIASTDTQYF.

The rearrangement links TRBV11-2 to TRBJ1-2, with a possible D match to TRBD1 (5 bases). From germline, CDR1 is SGHAT and CDR2 FQNNGV. V gave up 6 bases and J gave up 4 bases, with 12 bases separating them. There are 13 residues in the CDR3. The CDR3 reads CASSRSGGYGYTF. As DNA, the CDR3 is TGTGCCAGCAGTCGTAGTGGGGGCTATGGCTACACCTTC.